This TCR beta chain is drawn from a study of memory CD4+ T cells and cytomegalovirus serostatus. V gave up 0 bases and J gave up 7 bases, with 13 bases separating them. In germline, CDR1 is MNHNS, CDR2 SASEGT. There are 16 residues in the CDR3. The sort gate was single viable CD3+CD4+CD8-CD45RO+ cells for memory CD4+ T cells. Profiled with immunoSEQ multiplex PCR; TCRdb holds only in-frame clones, not every one. The table has over 45,000 clones, roughly 82% seen once. The chain uses TRBV6-1 and TRBJ1-6, with unresolved D. The source is an adult in good health and CMV-seronegative. The sample consisted of memory CD4+ T cells from blood. This chain's CDR3 is CASSEAEEYRNSPLHF. Written as DNA, the CDR3 is TGTGCCAGCAGTGAAGCAGAGGAATATCGGAATTCACCCCTCCACTTT.